Below, 25 T cell receptor beta chains from the same sample are listed, as sequenced in a study of somatic mutations in cytotoxic T cells in rheumatoid arthritis. The table came from immunoSEQ multiplex PCR; TCRdb's copy has only in-frame clones and leaves some out. The sample holds 15,000 to 20,000 clones, around 84% seen once. The source material was CD8+ T cells sorted from blood. These receptors originate from a woman in her forties with rheumatoid arthritis.

The chain links TRBV29-1 to TRBJ2-5, with 9 bases aligning to TRBD2. V lost 3 bases to trimming and J lost 11 bases; unmatched junction nucleotides: 4. Germline CDR1 reads SQVTM; CDR2 reads ANQGSEA. The CDR3 sequence is 11 residues long. Written as DNA, the CDR3 is TGCAGCGTTGATAGCGGGGGATTGCAGTACTTC. Its protein is CSVDSGGLQYF. The entire variable domain, with the rest obtained from reference TRBV29-1 and TRBJ2-5, is as follows: SAVISQKPSRDICQRGTSLTIQCQVDSQVTMMFWYRQQPGQSLTLIATANQGSEATYESGFVIDKFPISRPNLTFSTLTVSNMSPEDSSIYLCSVDSGGLQYFGPGTRLLVL.

The genes are TRBV7-9 and TRBJ2-1, with 7 bases matching TRBD2. CDR1 SEHNR and CDR2 FQNEAQ come from the germline V gene (reference sequence). The CDR3 sequence is 17 residues long. The ends lost 2 bases at V and 7 bases at J; junction bases unmatched: 14. This CDR3 is CASSLIVVGSGINEQFF. CDR3 in DNA: TGTGCCAGCAGCTTAATTGTTGTGGGCAGCGGGATAAATGAGCAGTTCTTC. The full variable domain, in which reference TRBV7-9 and TRBJ2-1 provide the parts outside the CDR3, is DTGVSQNPRHKITKRGQNVTFRCDPISEHNRLYWYRQTLGQGPEFLTYFQNEAQLEKSRLLSDRFSAERPKGSFSTLEIQRTEQGDSAMYLCASSLIVVGSGINEQFFGPGTRLTVL.

The chain links TRBV2 to TRBJ2-7; 8 positions match TRBD1. The CDR3 runs 12 residues. The junction had 4 bases not matched to a gene; V was cut back by 10 bases and J by 2 bases. Germline-derived CDR1 and CDR2 are SNHLY and FYNNEI. CDR3 sequence: CATLQGAYEQYF. CDR3 in DNA: TGTGCCACCTTACAGGGGGCCTACGAGCAGTACTTC.

This clone was picked up a small number of times. This sequence joins TRBV4-1 and TRBJ2-7; 8 bases map to TRBD2. There are 15 residues in the CDR3. With V trimmed by 4 bases and J by 3 bases, 8 bases remained unmatched. The germline gives CDR1 MGHRA, CDR2 YSYEKL. In DNA, the CDR3 is TGCGCCAGCAGCCTTTTCAGCGGGAGTATCTACGAGCAGTACTTC. It specifies CASSLFSGSIYEQYF.

The chain links TRBV4-2 to TRBJ2-7; D is perhaps TRBD1 (6 bases). Trimming took 2 bases from V and 0 from J, leaving 14 bases between them. Germline V gene lookup returns CDR1 LGHNA and CDR2 YNFKEQ. The CDR3 extends over 16 amino acids. The CDR3 spells CASSQTGTLSSYEQYF. In DNA, the CDR3 is TGTGCCAGCAGCCAAACCGGGACATTAAGCTCCTACGAGCAGTACTTC.

The rearrangement uses TRBV7-8 and TRBJ2-7, with D hard to call. Trimming shortened V by 0 bases and J by 2 bases, and 8 bases separated the two germline ends. Germline lookup yields CDR1 SGHVS and CDR2 FQNEAQ. CDR3 size: 14 residues. The CDR3 nucleotides read TGTGCCAGCAGCTTAGCGGAGTTCGCCTACGAGCAGTACTTC. Translating it yields CASSLAEFAYEQYF.

In its sample, this clone was seen a few times. The gene calls are TRBV29-1 and TRBJ1-1, with D uncertain. The CDR3 totals 12 residues. Trimming took 7 bases from V and 6 from J, leaving 15 bases between them. Germline V gene sequence: CDR1 SQVTM, CDR2 ANQGSEA. CDR3 in amino acids: CSGTPGAPEAFF. CDR3 bases: TGCAGCGGAACCCCGGGTGCCCCTGAAGCTTTCTTT.

The J gene is TRBJ1-4, the V gene TRBV11-2; TRBD1 is a possible D gene (5 bases). V was trimmed by 1 base and J by 5 bases, leaving 14 bases between them. The V gene's germline CDR1 is SGHAT and CDR2 FQNNGV. The CDR3 totals 16 residues. CDR3 in DNA: TGTGCCAGCAGCTTAGGAGCGGGGCCCGGGAATGAAAAACTGTTTTTT. Translating it yields CASSLGAGPGNEKLFF.

The V and J genes are TRBV27 and TRBJ1-2; 10 bases are shared with TRBD1. Trimming removed 6 bases from V and 6 bases from J; junction bases left unmatched: 13. This CDR3 contains 16 residues. Germline values: CDR1 MNHEY, CDR2 SMNVEV (reference sequence). CDR3 DNA sequence: TGTGCCAGCAGCGGCGGGGACAGGGGTGTTTGGGATGGCTACACCTTC. Amino acids: CASSGGDRGVWDGYTF.

The chain couples TRBV27 to TRBJ2-1, with D perhaps TRBD2 (6 bases). CDR3 length: 14 residues. The V end was cut by 4 bases, the J end by 7 bases, with 14 bases between. Germline CDR1 MNHEY, CDR2 SMNVEV (reference sequence). The CDR3 DNA reads as TGTGCCAGCAGTTCGGGACTTGGTCGAAATGAGCAGTTCTTC. It translates to CASSSGLGRNEQFF.

This rearrangement joins TRBV30 to TRBJ1-5; a possible D gene is TRBD1 (6 bases). This CDR3 has 17 amino acids. The germline V and J ends were trimmed by 2 bases and 7 bases, with 24 bases remaining between them. Germline CDR1 GTSNPN, CDR2 SVGIG (reference sequence). The CDR3 region has the DNA TGTGCCTGGAGTACGGGATCGACAGGTTTATTTTCACAGCCCCAGCATTTT. The encoded protein is CAWSTGSTGLFSQPQHF.

The chain carries TRBV13 and TRBJ2-2, with 7 bases aligning to TRBD2. There are 12 residues in the CDR3. The V gene's germline CDR1 is PRHDT and CDR2 FYEKMQ (reference sequence). V dropped 6 bases and J dropped 5; count of bases not matched to a gene: 0. The CDR3 here is CASRGGTGELFF. CDR3 coding DNA: TGTGCCAGCAGGGGGGGGACCGGGGAGCTGTTTTTT.

The chain is built from TRBV5-1 and TRBJ2-2; 13 nucleotides line up with TRBD2. The J segment lost 2 bases and the V segment lost 3 bases, leaving 4 bases of the junction unmatched. The CDR3 sequence is 17 residues long. The germline CDR1 and CDR2 sequences are SGHRS and YFSETQ. The CDR3 spells CASSSGLAGANTGELFF. The CDR3 DNA follows: TGCGCCAGCAGCTCCGGACTAGCGGGAGCTAACACCGGGGAGCTGTTTTTT. Filled out from reference TRBV5-1 and TRBJ2-2, the complete variable domain reads KAGVTQTPRYLIKTRGQQVTLSCSPISGHRSVSWYQQTPGQGLQFLFEYFSETQRNKGNFPGRFSGRQFSNSRSEMNVSTLELGDSALYLCASSSGLAGANTGELFFGEGSRLTVL.

The chain joins TRBV2 to TRBJ2-5, with D possibly being TRBD2 (6 bases). CDR3 length: 14 amino acids. Germline CDR1 reads SNHLY; CDR2 reads FYNNEI. V shed 6 bases and J shed 6 bases, with 17 bases lying between them. DNA for the CDR3: TGTGCCAGCAGGCCCCCCGCGGGGTTCCAGACCCAGTACTTC. Its translation is CASRPPAGFQTQYF.

The rearrangement joins TRBV30 to TRBJ2-2, with 8 nucleotides matching TRBD1. The germline gives CDR1 GTSNPN, CDR2 SVGIG (reference sequence). The CDR3 covers 17 residues. Unmatched junction bases numbered 14, after V lost 0 bases and J lost 8 bases. CDR3 nucleotides: TGTGCCTGGAGTGTACTTTCAACAGGGGGTTTTGGGGGGGAGCTGTTTTTT. Protein sequence: CAWSVLSTGGFGGELFF. The complete variable domain, with remaining parts taken from reference TRBV30 and TRBJ2-2, reads SQTIHQWPATLVQPVGSPLSLECTVEGTSNPNLYWYRQAAGRGLQLLFYSVGIGQISSEVPQNLSASRPQDRQFILSSKKLLLSDSGFYLCAWSVLSTGGFGGELFFGEGSRLTVL.

This clone is labeled as large. V gene TRBV1 combines with J gene TRBJ2-7; the D call TRBD2 from the table was never checked on the DNA. TRBV1 is flagged as a pseudogene. There are 16 residues in the CDR3. The chain's CDR3 is CTSSQEGLAGAYEQYF. The DNA for the CDR3 is TGCACCAGCAGCCAAGAAGGACTAGCGGGAGCTTACGAGCAGTACTTC.

The chain carries TRBV5-1 and TRBJ2-7, with 9 bases fitting TRBD2. CDR1 is SGHRS and CDR2 is YFSETQ in the germline V gene. The CDR3 sequence is 13 residues long. Losses at the gene ends were 2 bases for V and 3 bases for J; bases not matched to a gene: 0. CDR3 DNA sequence: TGCGCCAGCAGCTTTAGCGGGAGCTACGAGCAGTACTTC. As protein: CASSFSGSYEQYF. Drawing the rest from reference TRBV5-1 and TRBJ2-7, the complete variable domain is KAGVTQTPRYLIKTRGQQVTLSCSPISGHRSVSWYQQTPGQGLQFLFEYFSETQRNKGNFPGRFSGRQFSNSRSEMNVSTLELGDSALYLCASSFSGSYEQYFGPGTRLTVT.

DNA of the CDR3: TGCGCCACCCAGAGCGGGAGGGCCGGAGAGCAGTTCTTC. Translated, it gives CATQSGRAGEQFF. J is TRBJ2-1 and V is TRBV4-1, with 10 bases aligning to TRBD2. Germline-derived CDR1 and CDR2 are MGHRA and YSYEKL. This CDR3 contains 13 residues. Trimming took 10 bases from V and 10 from J; bases not matched to a gene: 10.

The chain links TRBV29-1 to TRBJ2-3; no clear D. This CDR3 region has 10 residues. With 7 bases removed from V and 4 bases from J, the gap between germline ends came to 6 bases. Germline V CDR1 and CDR2: SQVTM, ANQGSEA. CDR3 sequence (DNA): TGCAGCGCTACCCCAGATACGCAGTATTTT. This translates into CSATPDTQYF.

The gene calls are TRBV2 and TRBJ2-2; 7 bases are a match to TRBD2. J lost 7 bases, V lost 4 bases, and 6 bases had no gene match. The CDR3 is 14 residues long. Germline CDR1 SNHLY, CDR2 FYNNEI. The CDR3 protein is CASSGTWGGGELFF. The CDR3 DNA sequence: TGTGCCAGCAGTGGTACCTGGGGGGGCGGGGAGCTGTTTTTT.

The count of this clone is one. The chain uses TRBV10-3 and TRBJ1-2; D unclear. In germline, CDR1 is ENHRY, CDR2 SYGVKD. Trimming took 8 bases from V and 0 from J, leaving 10 bases between them. This CDR3 has 13 amino acids. CDR3 DNA sequence: TGTGCCATCTTAGGCGGGACTAACTATGGCTACACCTTC. The encoded protein is CAILGGTNYGYTF.

The rearrangement joins TRBV30 to TRBJ1-3; D gene uncertain. In germline, CDR1 is GTSNPN, CDR2 SVGIG (reference sequence). This CDR3 has 16 amino acids. The V and J ends lost 4 bases and 0 bases respectively, with 16 bases between them. DNA of the CDR3: TGTGCCTGGATGTTTTCGGGTGGCCGCTCTGGAAACACCATATATTTT. This sequence encodes CAWMFSGGRSGNTIYF.

The J gene is TRBJ2-3, the V gene TRBV5-4; a weak D match, TRBD2 (6 bases). The CDR3 consists of 14 residues. Looked up from germline, CDR1 is SGHNT and CDR2 is YYREEE (reference sequence). Trimming took 6 bases from V and 3 from J, leaving 14 bases between them. CDR3 coding DNA: TGTGCCAGCAACCCGGGACTGTTGACAGATACGCAGTATTTT. Translation gives CASNPGLLTDTQYF. The full variable domain, its missing parts supplied by reference TRBV5-4 and TRBJ2-3, is ETGVTQSPTHLIKTRGQQVTLRCSSQSGHNTVSWYQQALGQGPQFIFQYYREEENGRGNFPPRFSGLQFPNYSSELNVNALELDDSALYLCASNPGLLTDTQYFGPGTRLTVL.

This clone was counted once. The gene calls are TRBV4-1 and TRBJ2-1; 14 positions agree with TRBD2. V lost 3 bases and J lost 0; bases outside the gene matches: 16. The CDR3 is 22 residues long. Germline loops: CDR1 MGHRA, CDR2 YSYEKL. As DNA, the CDR3 is TGCGCCAGCAGCCATCGCACCCGGACTAGCGGGGGGTTTACAAGCTCCTACAATGAGCAGTTCTTC. It encodes CASSHRTRTSGGFTSSYNEQFF.

There are a few counts of this clone. V gene TRBV7-9 combines with J gene TRBJ2-7; 10 positions match TRBD2. The CDR3 spans 15 residues. V gave up 5 bases and J gave up 0 bases; unmatched junction bases: 4. The germline V gene encodes CDR1 SEHNR and CDR2 FQNEAQ (reference sequence). CDR3 sequence reads: CASSLLAGGSYEQYF. Here the CDR3 DNA reads TGTGCCAGCAGCCTGTTAGCGGGGGGCTCCTACGAGCAGTACTTC.